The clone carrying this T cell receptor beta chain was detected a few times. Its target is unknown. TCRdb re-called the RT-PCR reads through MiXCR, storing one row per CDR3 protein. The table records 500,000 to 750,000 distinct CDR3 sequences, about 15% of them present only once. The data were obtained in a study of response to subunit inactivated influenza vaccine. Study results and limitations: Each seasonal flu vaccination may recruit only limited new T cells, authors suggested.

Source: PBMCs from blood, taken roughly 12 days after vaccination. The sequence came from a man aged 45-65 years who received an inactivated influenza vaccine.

The CDR3 reads CAIRPGQLNYGYTF. The CDR3 region has the DNA TGTGCCATCCGGCCGGGACAGCTGAACTATGGCTACACCTTC. The chain carries TRBV28 and TRBJ1-2; 7 bases align to TRBD1. Losses at the gene ends were 10 bases for V and 2 bases for J; bases not matched to a gene: 10. The CDR3 sequence is 14 residues long. Germline assignment: CDR1 MDHEN and CDR2 SYDVKM.